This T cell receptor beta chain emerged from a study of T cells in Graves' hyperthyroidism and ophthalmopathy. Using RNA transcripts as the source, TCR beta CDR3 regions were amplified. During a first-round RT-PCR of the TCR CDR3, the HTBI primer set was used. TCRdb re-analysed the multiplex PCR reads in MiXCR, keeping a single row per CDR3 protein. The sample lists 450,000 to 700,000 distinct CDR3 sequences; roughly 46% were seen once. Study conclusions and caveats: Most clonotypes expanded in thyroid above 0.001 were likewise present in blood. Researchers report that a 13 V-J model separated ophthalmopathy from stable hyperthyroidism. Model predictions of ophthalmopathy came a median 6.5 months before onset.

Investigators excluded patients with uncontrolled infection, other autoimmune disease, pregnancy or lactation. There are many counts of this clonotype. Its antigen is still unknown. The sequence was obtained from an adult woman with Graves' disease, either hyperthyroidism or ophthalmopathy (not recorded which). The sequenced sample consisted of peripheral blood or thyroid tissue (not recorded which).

DNA for the CDR3: TGCGCCAGCAGCCCTTGGGACTTGACCGGGGAGCTGTTTTTT. This sequence encodes CASSPWDLTGELFF. The genes are TRBV5-1 and TRBJ2-2, with D perhaps TRBD2 (6 bases). The germline gives CDR1 SGHRS, CDR2 YFSETQ. With 4 bases removed from V and 5 bases from J, the gap between germline ends came to 12 bases. The CDR3 extends over 14 amino acids. Together with reference TRBV5-1 and TRBJ2-2, the CDR3 gives the full variable domain: KAGVTQTPRYLIKTRGQQVTLSCSPISGHRSVSWYQQTPGQGLQFLFEYFSETQRNKGNFPGRFSGRQFSNSRSEMNVSTLELGDSALYLCASSPWDLTGELFFGEGSRLTVL.